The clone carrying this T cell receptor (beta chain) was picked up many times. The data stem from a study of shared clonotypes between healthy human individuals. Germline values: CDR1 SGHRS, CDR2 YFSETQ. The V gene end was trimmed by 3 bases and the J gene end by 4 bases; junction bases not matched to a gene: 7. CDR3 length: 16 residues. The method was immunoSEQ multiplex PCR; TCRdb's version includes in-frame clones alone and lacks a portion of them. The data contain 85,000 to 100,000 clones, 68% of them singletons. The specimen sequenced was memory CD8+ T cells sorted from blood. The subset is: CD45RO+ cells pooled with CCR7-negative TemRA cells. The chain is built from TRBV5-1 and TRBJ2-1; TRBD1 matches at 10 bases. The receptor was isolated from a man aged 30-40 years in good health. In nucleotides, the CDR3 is TGCGCCAGCAGCTCATACCGGGACAGGGGTTACAATGAGCAGTTCTTC. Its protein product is CASSSYRDRGYNEQFF. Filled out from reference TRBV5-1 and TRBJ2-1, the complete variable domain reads KAGVTQTPRYLIKTRGQQVTLSCSPISGHRSVSWYQQTPGQGLQFLFEYFSETQRNKGNFPGRFSGRQFSNSRSEMNVSTLELGDSALYLCASSSYRDRGYNEQFFGPGTRLTVL.